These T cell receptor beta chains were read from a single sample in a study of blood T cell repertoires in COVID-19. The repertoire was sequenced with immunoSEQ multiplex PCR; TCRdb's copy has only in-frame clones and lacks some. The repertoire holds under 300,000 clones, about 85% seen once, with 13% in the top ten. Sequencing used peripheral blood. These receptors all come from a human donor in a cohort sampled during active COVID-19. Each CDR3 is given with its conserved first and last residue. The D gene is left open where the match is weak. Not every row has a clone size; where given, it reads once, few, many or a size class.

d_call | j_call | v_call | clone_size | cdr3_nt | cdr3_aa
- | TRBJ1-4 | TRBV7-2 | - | TGTGCCACTCGCCTCGGGGGGGATAATGAAAAACTGTTTTTT | CATRLGGDNEKLFF
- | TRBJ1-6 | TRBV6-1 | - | TGTGCCAGCAGTGAAGATCGGACTGGAAATTCACCCCTCCACTTT | CASSEDRTGNSPLHF
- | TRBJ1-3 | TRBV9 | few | TGTGCCAGCAGCGGAGAGTTCTCAGGCCCCATATATTTT | CASSGEFSGPIYF
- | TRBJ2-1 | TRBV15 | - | TGTGCCACCAGCAGGACGGGTGGTGAGCAGTTCTTC | CATSRTGGEQFF
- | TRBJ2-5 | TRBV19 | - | TGTGCCAGTAGTCCTCAGGGGGGCCAAGAGACCCAGTACTTC | CASSPQGGQETQYF
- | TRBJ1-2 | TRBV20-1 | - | TGCAGTGCTAGAGGCCTCGACAGCCTCTCCTTC | CSARGLDSLSF
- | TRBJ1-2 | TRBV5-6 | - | TGTGCCAGCAGCTTGGGGCTAGTTGGCGGGTGGACCCCCTATGGCTACACCTTC | CASSLGLVGGWTPYGYTF
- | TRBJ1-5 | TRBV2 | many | TGTGCCAGCAGTCGTTTTTCCAGGGTGGGTCAGCCCCAGCATTTT | CASSRFSRVGQPQHF
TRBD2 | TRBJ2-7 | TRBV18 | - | TGTGCCAGCTCACCACCCGGACTAGCAGGGGAGCAGTACTTC | CASSPPGLAGEQYF
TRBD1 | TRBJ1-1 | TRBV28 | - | TGTGCCAGCAGTTTAGGGGCACAGGGGATGAACACTGAAGCTTTCTTT | CASSLGAQGMNTEAFF
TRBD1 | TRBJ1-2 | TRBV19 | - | TGTGCCAGTAGTATAAAGGGACAGGCACTCGGAGGCTACACCTTC | CASSIKGQALGGYTF
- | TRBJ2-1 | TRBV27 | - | TGTGCCAGCAGTTGGACAGCTACTGAGGGTGAGCAGTTCTTC | CASSWTATEGEQFF
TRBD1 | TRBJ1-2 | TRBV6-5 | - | TGTGCCAGCAGTAGACAGGGCCTCTATGGCTACACCTTC | CASSRQGLYGYTF
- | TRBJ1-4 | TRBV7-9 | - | TGTGCCAGCAGCTTAGCCCAGGGGAATGAAAAACTGTTTTTT | CASSLAQGNEKLFF
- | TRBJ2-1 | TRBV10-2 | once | TGCGCCACCGCCTCCGGGAGTGGCAATGAGCAGTTCTTC | CATASGSGNEQFF
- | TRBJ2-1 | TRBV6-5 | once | TGTGCCAGCAGTCCTAATGAGCAGTTCTTC | CASSPNEQFF
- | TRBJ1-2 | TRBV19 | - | TGTGCCAGTAGTGGTTACAGGGTGAATGGCTACACCTTC | CASSGYRVNGYTF
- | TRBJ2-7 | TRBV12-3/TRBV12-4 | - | TGTGCCAGCAGCCGCTTCGGGTTAGAGGAGTACTTC | CASSRFGLEEYF
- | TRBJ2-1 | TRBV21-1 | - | TGTGCCAGCAGCAAAGGCAGACGGCCCCGGGTACCCCTCAATGAGCAGTTCTTC | CASSKGRRPRVPLNEQFF
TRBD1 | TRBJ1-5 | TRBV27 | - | TGTGCCAGCAGTCCCGGGACAGGGCAGGGTTTCGGCCAGCCCCAGCATTTT | CASSPGTGQGFGQPQHF
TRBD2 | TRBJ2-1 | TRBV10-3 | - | TGTGCCATCAGCACTGCTAGCGGGAGAACCTACAATGAGCAGTTCTTC | CAISTASGRTYNEQFF
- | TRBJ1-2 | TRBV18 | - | TGTGCCAGCTCACCACGGGCAAAAGAAGATGGCTACACCTTC | CASSPRAKEDGYTF
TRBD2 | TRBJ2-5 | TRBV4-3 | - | TGCGCCAGCTCCCGATCGACTAGCGAAGAGACCCAGTACTTC | CASSRSTSEETQYF
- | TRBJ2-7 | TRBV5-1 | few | TGCGCCAGCAGCTGGGACACCTCCTACGAGCAGTACTTC | CASSWDTSYEQYF
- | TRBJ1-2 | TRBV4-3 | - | TGCGCCAGCAGCCAAGATCGGGGGTTTACTGGCTACACCTTC | CASSQDRGFTGYTF
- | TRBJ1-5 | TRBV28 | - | TGTGCCAGCAGTCCCGGGACGGACTGGGGACAACAGCCCCAGCATTTT | CASSPGTDWGQQPQHF
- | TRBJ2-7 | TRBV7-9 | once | TGTGCCAGCGCGGGGCGGGGCTACGAGCAGTACTTC | CASAGRGYEQYF
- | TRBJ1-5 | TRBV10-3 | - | TGTGCCATCAGCAGTCAGAGCAATCAGCCCCAGCATTTT | CAISSQSNQPQHF